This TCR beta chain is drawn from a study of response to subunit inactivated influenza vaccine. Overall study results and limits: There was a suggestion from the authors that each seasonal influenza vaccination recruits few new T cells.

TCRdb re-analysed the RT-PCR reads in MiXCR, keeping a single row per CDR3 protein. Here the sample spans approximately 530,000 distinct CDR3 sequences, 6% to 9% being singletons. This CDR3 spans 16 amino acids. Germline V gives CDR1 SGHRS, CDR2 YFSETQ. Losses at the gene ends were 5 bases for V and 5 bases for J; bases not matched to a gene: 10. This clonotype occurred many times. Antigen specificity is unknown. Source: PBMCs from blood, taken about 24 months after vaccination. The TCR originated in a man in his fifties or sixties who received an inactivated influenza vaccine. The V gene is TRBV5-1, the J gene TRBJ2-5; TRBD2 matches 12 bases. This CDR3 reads CASRPSTSGGGETQYF. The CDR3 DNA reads TGCGCCAGCAGACCGTCGACTAGCGGGGGAGGTGAGACCCAGTACTTC.